The 17 T cell receptor beta chains in this list originate from one sample, sequenced in a study of graft-versus-host responses after intestinal transplantation. Measured with immunoSEQ multiplex PCR; TCRdb has only the in-frame clones, and not every one. The data hold some 12,000 clones, with 80% to 90% observed a single time. The material sequenced was PBMCs, taken about 130 days after transplant. The receptor set was obtained from a human patient who received an intestinal transplant, so some T cells may come from the graft donor.

The chain carries TRBV6-4 and TRBJ1-5; D unresolved. Per germline, CDR1 MRHNA and CDR2 SNTAGT. The CDR3 covers 13 residues. Trimming left V 5 bases short and J 3 bases short, with 8 bases between. CDR3 sequence: CASSPDTNQPQHF. The CDR3 DNA reads TGTGCCAGCAGTCCAGACACCAATCAGCCCCAGCATTTT.

The J gene is TRBJ2-4, the V gene TRBV2, with D hard to call. The CDR3 consists of 16 residues. The germline gives CDR1 SNHLY, CDR2 FYNNEI. V lost 4 bases and J lost 0, with 13 bases in between. CDR3 region: CASSVPRVRAKNIQYF. The CDR3 region has the DNA TGTGCCAGCAGTGTCCCTAGGGTCAGAGCCAAAAACATTCAGTACTTC.

V usage is TRBV6-6 and J usage is TRBJ2-7; the D gene could be TRBD1 or TRBD2 (6 bases each). The CDR3 loop spans 12 amino acids. CDR1 is MNHNY, CDR2 SVGAGI, per germline (reference sequence). With 3 bases removed from V and 7 bases from J, the gap between germline ends came to 10 bases. The CDR3 region has the DNA TGTGCCAGCAGTTATGTAGGGGGGGAGCAGTACTTC. It yields the protein CASSYVGGEQYF.

The chain links TRBV7-3 to TRBJ2-3, with 11 bases aligning to TRBD2. The germline CDR1 and CDR2 sequences are SGHTA and FQGTGA. J gave up 8 bases and V 0 bases, and 4 bases lay outside the gene matches. The CDR3 covers 15 residues. The CDR3 nucleotides are TGTGCCAGCAGCTTAACTACTAGCGGGAGAAGTACGCAGTATTTT. Amino acid sequence: CASSLTTSGRSTQYF.

The rearrangement links TRBV4-2 to TRBJ1-1, with 7 bases lining up with TRBD1. Germline V lookup: CDR1 LGHNA, CDR2 YNFKEQ. There are 18 residues in the CDR3. The V segment lost 4 bases and the J segment 0 bases; nucleotides outside the gene matches: 14. CDR3 coding DNA: TGTGCCAGCAGCCTTCAACAGGGGATGACCGGCATGAACACTGAAGCTTTCTTT. Its translation is CASSLQQGMTGMNTEAFF.

The chain employs TRBV5-4 and TRBJ1-2; D call uncertain. V was shortened by 4 bases and J by 4 bases, with 11 bases between the two germline ends. The CDR3 spans 13 residues. Germline CDR1 reads SGHNT; CDR2 reads YYREEE (reference sequence). The CDR3 reads CASSRRTFYGYTF. Written as DNA, the CDR3 is TGTGCCAGCAGCCGCCGGACCTTCTATGGCTACACCTTC.

This clone was recorded a few times. This chain links TRBV2 with TRBJ2-5; TRBD1 is a possible D gene (6 bases). Trimming pared 6 bases from V and 2 bases from J, leaving 10 bases between. Germline V gives CDR1 SNHLY, CDR2 FYNNEI. The CDR3 extends over 13 amino acids. CDR3 loop: CASRGTRQETQYF. The CDR3 region has the DNA TGTGCCAGCAGGGGGACAAGACAAGAGACCCAGTACTTC.

The chain has TRBV4-2 and TRBJ2-7, with 10 positions matching TRBD2. This CDR3 comprises 17 residues. J gave up 3 bases and V 1 base, and 9 bases lay outside the gene matches. Germline CDR1 LGHNA, CDR2 YNFKEQ. The DNA for the CDR3 is TGTGCCAGCAGCCAAGCGTGGGTTCTAGCGGGAGTCTACGAGCAGTACTTC. Its translation: CASSQAWVLAGVYEQYF.

V and J are TRBV9 and TRBJ1-2; D remains ambiguous. The V end lost 1 base, the J end lost 2 bases, and 12 bases lay between the germline ends. The CDR3 totals 15 residues. Germline V lookup: CDR1 SGDLS, CDR2 YYNGEE. This CDR3 is CASSVKDVVNYGYTF. For the CDR3, the DNA is TGTGCCAGCAGCGTAAAGGACGTAGTCAACTATGGCTACACCTTC.

The chain recombines TRBV6-4 with TRBJ2-6, with 7 positions matching TRBD1. V lost 2 bases and J lost 0; bases outside the gene matches: 4. Per germline, CDR1 MRHNA and CDR2 SNTAGT. The CDR3 is 17 amino acids. The DNA for the CDR3 is TGTGCCAGCAGTGACGGGGACAGCTACTCTGGGGCCAACGTCCTGACTTTC. This encodes CASSDGDSYSGANVLTF.

V and J are TRBV5-1 and TRBJ1-1; TRBD1 matches 10 bases. The V and J ends lost 5 bases and 4 bases, in that order; junction bases with no gene match: 2. Germline CDR1 SGHRS, CDR2 YFSETQ. The CDR3 consists of 13 residues. As DNA, the CDR3 is TGCGCCAGCAGGGACAGGGGGAGCACTGAAGCTTTCTTT. It translates to CASRDRGSTEAFF.

Here the CDR3 reads CASSLTGHLNTEAFF. CDR3 DNA sequence: TGTGCCAGCAGCTTAACGGGACACTTAAACACTGAAGCTTTCTTT. The V and J genes are TRBV11-2 and TRBJ1-1; tentatively, D is TRBD1 (6 bases). Deletions cut 2 bases from V and 2 bases from J, with 12 bases between. Germline V gene sequence: CDR1 SGHAT, CDR2 FQNNGV. The CDR3 is 15 amino acids.

The sample holds one count of this clone. The chain couples TRBV20-1 to TRBJ2-5; no clear D gene. The CDR3 has 11 residues. Trimming removed 4 bases at V and 5 bases at J, with 8 bases between. Germline V gene lookup returns CDR1 DFQATT and CDR2 SNEGSKA (reference sequence). For the CDR3, the DNA is TGCAGTGCTATGTCTTCGGAGACCCAGTACTTC. Encoded protein: CSAMSSETQYF.

The CDR3 loop reads CAISEEAGGLNNEQFF. The CDR3 nucleotides read TGTGCCATCAGTGAGGAAGCGGGAGGTCTCAACAATGAGCAGTTCTTC. The J gene is TRBJ2-1, the V gene TRBV10-3, with 9 bases that match TRBD2. The CDR3 sequence is 16 residues long. Germline lookup yields CDR1 ENHRY and CDR2 SYGVKD. J gave up 5 bases and V 2 bases, and 7 bases lay outside the gene matches.

The chain joins TRBV7-9 to TRBJ2-5; 8 nucleotides line up with TRBD1. With 4 bases clipped from V and 3 bases from J, the junction kept 7 bases outside the gene matches. This CDR3 spans 15 amino acids. Germline V gene lookup returns CDR1 SEHNR and CDR2 FQNEAQ (reference sequence). The CDR3 is CASSSGQGRKETQYF. As DNA, the CDR3 is TGTGCCAGCAGCTCCGGACAGGGAAGGAAAGAGACCCAGTACTTC.

This clone was seen a few times. The chain combines TRBV18 with TRBJ2-3; 14 bases are shared with TRBD2. The CDR3 has 16 amino acids. CDR1 and CDR2 (germline): KGHSH, LQKENI. The ends lost 5 bases at V and 6 bases at J; junction bases unmatched: 7. This CDR3 is CASSTLGTSGSDTQYF. CDR3 nucleotides: TGTGCCAGCTCAACACTCGGGACTAGCGGGAGTGATACGCAGTATTTT.

This clone was seen a single time. The chain joins TRBV19 to TRBJ2-7; 8 nucleotides agree with TRBD2. V lost 6 bases and J lost 6; bases outside the gene matches: 4. The length of the CDR3 is 12 residues. Germline V gene lookup returns CDR1 LNHDA and CDR2 SQIVND (reference sequence). DNA for the CDR3: TGTGCCAGTAGCCCGGGGGGGTTCGAGCAGTACTTC. Its protein product is CASSPGGFEQYF.